A selection of T cell receptor beta chains follows, all from one sample in a study of T cells in tuberculosis. Assay: immunoSEQ multiplex PCR; the TCRdb copy retains only in-frame clones and omits some. This sample yields approximately 30,000 clones, of which 80% to 95% are seen a single time; 7.7% belongs to the top ten. The sample was PBMCs. The receptor source for this set is a donor aged 10 to 29 with latent tuberculosis or without tuberculosis infection. Some clones in this sample may be carry-over from other donors' samples. Both conserved end residues are part of each CDR3. D genes are given only for firm matches. Only part of the rows carry a size: once, few, many, or a class if the clone is expanded.

V gene: TRBV28
J gene: TRBJ2-7
clone size: .
D gene: TRBD2
CDR3 DNA: TGTGCCAGCAGTCCCCCGGGAGCGGGGCGCTCCTACGAGCAGTACTTC
CDR3 protein: CASSPPGAGRSYEQYF

V gene: TRBV6-5
J gene: TRBJ2-2
clone size: .
D gene: TRBD1
CDR3 DNA: TGTGCCAGTCAGACAGGGGGTAACACCGGGGAGCTGTTTTTT
CDR3 protein: CASQTGGNTGELFF

V gene: TRBV18
J gene: TRBJ1-2
clone size: few
D gene: .
CDR3 DNA: TGTGCCAGCTCACCTAGTCACAGCGGATCCTCCGCCCGTGTTAACTATGGCTACACCTTC
CDR3 protein: CASSPSHSGSSARVNYGYTF

V gene: TRBV4-1
J gene: TRBJ2-1
clone size: .
D gene: .
CDR3 DNA: TGCGCCAGCAGCCAGTGGCGGGGGCCGAACAATGAGCAGTTCTTC
CDR3 protein: CASSQWRGPNNEQFF

V gene: TRBV5-4
J gene: TRBJ2-3
clone size: .
D gene: .
CDR3 DNA: TGTGCCAGCAGCGAAACTAGCACAGATACGCAGTATTTT
CDR3 protein: CASSETSTDTQYF

V gene: TRBV6-5
J gene: TRBJ2-1
clone size: .
D gene: .
CDR3 DNA: TGTGCCAGCAGTGGTCAAGCGGACTCCTACAATGAGCAGTTCTTC
CDR3 protein: CASSGQADSYNEQFF

V gene: TRBV6-6
J gene: TRBJ2-3
clone size: .
D gene: TRBD2
CDR3 DNA: TGTGCCAGCAGTTCCGACCGGACTAGCGGTCGGGCTACGCAGTATTTT
CDR3 protein: CASSSDRTSGRATQYF

V gene: TRBV12-5
J gene: TRBJ1-2
clone size: .
D gene: TRBD1
CDR3 DNA: TGTGCTAGTGGTTTGGTGACAGGGTGGTCTGGCTACACCTTC
CDR3 protein: CASGLVTGWSGYTF

V gene: TRBV5-1
J gene: TRBJ2-3
clone size: .
D gene: TRBD1
CDR3 DNA: TGCGCCAGCAGGGCGGACAGGGCCTTTGCAGATACGCAGTATTTT
CDR3 protein: CASRADRAFADTQYF

V gene: TRBV9
J gene: TRBJ2-2
clone size: .
D gene: TRBD1
CDR3 DNA: TGTGCCAGCAGCCCCGGAGGGGGACAGGGGACCGGGGAGCTGTTTTTT
CDR3 protein: CASSPGGGQGTGELFF

V gene: TRBV28
J gene: TRBJ1-5
clone size: .
D gene: .
CDR3 DNA: TGTGCCAGCAGTGCCGCGGGACCTCGCAATCAGCCCCAGCATTTT
CDR3 protein: CASSAAGPRNQPQHF

V gene: TRBV6-6
J gene: TRBJ2-7
clone size: .
D gene: TRBD1
CDR3 DNA: TGTGCCAGCAGTTCCCAACTGGCGGGGACAGGGGGCGAGCAGTACTTC
CDR3 protein: CASSSQLAGTGGEQYF

V gene: TRBV30
J gene: TRBJ2-3
clone size: .
D gene: TRBD2
CDR3 DNA: TGTGCCTGGAGCCTTAGACTCCCGGGACTAGCTATTTTGGCAGATACGCAGTATTTT
CDR3 protein: CAWSLRLPGLAILADTQYF

V gene: TRBV19
J gene: TRBJ1-1
clone size: .
D gene: .
CDR3 DNA: TGTGCCAGTAGTCAAACAGGGACGGGGAACACTGAAGCTTTCTTT
CDR3 protein: CASSQTGTGNTEAFF

V gene: TRBV30
J gene: TRBJ2-3
clone size: .
D gene: .
CDR3 DNA: TGTGCCTGGAGTGCCGGGGGTAGCACAGATACGCAGTATTTT
CDR3 protein: CAWSAGGSTDTQYF

V gene: TRBV19
J gene: TRBJ1-1
clone size: once
D gene: .
CDR3 DNA: TGTGCCAGTAGTATCAGGTCCCTCCTGGGCACTGAAGCTTTCTTT
CDR3 protein: CASSIRSLLGTEAFF

V gene: TRBV7-9
J gene: TRBJ2-7
clone size: .
D gene: TRBD1
CDR3 DNA: TGTGCCAGCAGCCGGGACAGGGAAGAGTACTTC
CDR3 protein: CASSRDREEYF

V gene: TRBV6-6
J gene: TRBJ2-3
clone size: .
D gene: TRBD2
CDR3 DNA: TGTGCCAGCAGTCACGGGAGGGGTTTATGGACAGATACGCAGTATTTT
CDR3 protein: CASSHGRGLWTDTQYF

V gene: TRBV7-6
J gene: TRBJ1-4
clone size: .
D gene: .
CDR3 DNA: TGTGCCAGCAGCTTAGGAGAATGGTCGGAAAAACTGTTTTTT
CDR3 protein: CASSLGEWSEKLFF

V gene: TRBV13
J gene: TRBJ2-1
clone size: .
D gene: TRBD2
CDR3 DNA: TGTGCCAGCAGCTTACCGTCTAGCGGGAGCAATGAGCAGTTCTTC
CDR3 protein: CASSLPSSGSNEQFF

V gene: TRBV30
J gene: TRBJ1-4
clone size: .
D gene: .
CDR3 DNA: TGTGCCTGGAGGGCCTCGGCAGGACTAAATGAAAAACTGTTTTTT
CDR3 protein: CAWRASAGLNEKLFF

V gene: TRBV5-1
J gene: TRBJ2-7
clone size: .
D gene: .
CDR3 DNA: TGCGCCAGCAGCGGCTCCGGGGTCTACGAGCAGTACTTC
CDR3 protein: CASSGSGVYEQYF

V gene: TRBV4-1
J gene: TRBJ1-2
clone size: few
D gene: TRBD1
CDR3 DNA: TGCGCCAGCAGCCATGGCGGGACAGGCAAGAGAAACTATGGCTACACCTTC
CDR3 protein: CASSHGGTGKRNYGYTF

V gene: TRBV4-2
J gene: TRBJ2-3
clone size: .
D gene: TRBD2
CDR3 DNA: TGTGCCAGCAGCCTGACTAGCGGGGGATCAGATACGCAGTATTTT
CDR3 protein: CASSLTSGGSDTQYF

V gene: TRBV5-1
J gene: TRBJ2-3
clone size: .
D gene: .
CDR3 DNA: TGCGCCAGCGCTCTGGAGGACGGGGGCACAGATACGCAGTATTTT
CDR3 protein: CASALEDGGTDTQYF

V gene: TRBV6-5
J gene: TRBJ2-7
clone size: .
D gene: .
CDR3 DNA: TGTGCCAGCAGACAAGGACTACATGCTTACTACGAGCAGTACTTC
CDR3 protein: CASRQGLHAYYEQYF

V gene: TRBV6-1
J gene: TRBJ2-1
clone size: .
D gene: .
CDR3 DNA: TGTGCCAGCAGTCCCGGGACTGCTGTCCATGAGCAGTTCTTC
CDR3 protein: CASSPGTAVHEQFF

V gene: TRBV11-2
J gene: TRBJ1-2
clone size: .
D gene: TRBD1
CDR3 DNA: TGTGCCAGCAGCTTAGTGCGGACAGGGGACGGCTACACCTTC
CDR3 protein: CASSLVRTGDGYTF

V gene: TRBV25-1
J gene: TRBJ1-2
clone size: .
D gene: .
CDR3 DNA: TGTGCCAGCAGCCTCCGTTCTGATGGCTACACCTTC
CDR3 protein: CASSLRSDGYTF

V gene: TRBV10-3
J gene: TRBJ1-3
clone size: .
D gene: .
CDR3 DNA: TGTGCCATCAGTGTGCCGTACCGGGACAAAGGAAACACCATATATTTT
CDR3 protein: CAISVPYRDKGNTIYF

V gene: TRBV10-1
J gene: TRBJ2-1
clone size: .
D gene: TRBD2
CDR3 DNA: TGCGCCAGTCGAGCGGGGGGCACCAATGAGCAGTTCTTC
CDR3 protein: CASRAGGTNEQFF

V gene: TRBV18
J gene: TRBJ2-7
clone size: .
D gene: .
CDR3 DNA: TGTGCCAGCTCACCTTCAGGACTGTCCTACGAGCAGTACTTC
CDR3 protein: CASSPSGLSYEQYF

V gene: TRBV5-1
J gene: TRBJ2-3
clone size: .
D gene: .
CDR3 DNA: TGCGCCAGCATGGACAGTGTGAAACCTAGCACAGATACGCAGTATTTT
CDR3 protein: CASMDSVKPSTDTQYF

V gene: TRBV10-2
J gene: TRBJ1-2
clone size: .
D gene: TRBD1
CDR3 DNA: TGCGCCAGCAGGGGGACAGGCGTGGGGAATAGCTACACCTTC
CDR3 protein: CASRGTGVGNSYTF

V gene: TRBV28
J gene: TRBJ2-5
clone size: .
D gene: TRBD2
CDR3 DNA: TGTGCCAGCAGTTTAGGGACTAGTTTGGGAGAGACCCAGTACTTC
CDR3 protein: CASSLGTSLGETQYF

V gene: TRBV25-1
J gene: TRBJ2-7
clone size: .
D gene: .
CDR3 DNA: TGTGCCAGCAGTGCTCTACTGGGCGGGACCAGCTCCTACGAGCAGTACTTC
CDR3 protein: CASSALLGGTSSYEQYF

V gene: TRBV5-4
J gene: TRBJ1-2
clone size: once
D gene: .
CDR3 DNA: TGTGCCAGCAGCTTGGACGGGAACTATGGCTACACCTTC
CDR3 protein: CASSLDGNYGYTF

V gene: TRBV6-1
J gene: TRBJ2-3
clone size: once
D gene: TRBD1
CDR3 DNA: TGTGCCAGCAGGAGGACAGGGCCTCTCACAGATACGCAGTATTTT
CDR3 protein: CASRRTGPLTDTQYF

V gene: TRBV28
J gene: TRBJ1-1
clone size: .
D gene: .
CDR3 DNA: TGTGCCAGCAGCCAACCGGACAGAAACGAAGCTTTCTTT
CDR3 protein: CASSQPDRNEAFF

V gene: TRBV14
J gene: TRBJ2-1
clone size: .
D gene: .
CDR3 DNA: TGTGCCAGCAGCCAAGTAATGAATGAGCAGTTCTTC
CDR3 protein: CASSQVMNEQFF